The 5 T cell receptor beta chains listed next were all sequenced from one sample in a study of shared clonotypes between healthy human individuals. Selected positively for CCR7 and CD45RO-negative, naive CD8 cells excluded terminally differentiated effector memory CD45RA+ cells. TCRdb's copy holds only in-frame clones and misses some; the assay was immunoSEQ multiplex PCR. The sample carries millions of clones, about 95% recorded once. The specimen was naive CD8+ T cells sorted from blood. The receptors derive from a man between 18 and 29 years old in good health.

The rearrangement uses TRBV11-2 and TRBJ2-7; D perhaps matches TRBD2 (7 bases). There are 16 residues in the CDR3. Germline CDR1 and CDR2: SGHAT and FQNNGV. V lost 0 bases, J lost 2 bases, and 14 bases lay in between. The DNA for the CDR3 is TGTGCCAGCAGCTTAGACGGCGGGGGCCTCACCTACGAGCAGTACTTC. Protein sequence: CASSLDGGGLTYEQYF.

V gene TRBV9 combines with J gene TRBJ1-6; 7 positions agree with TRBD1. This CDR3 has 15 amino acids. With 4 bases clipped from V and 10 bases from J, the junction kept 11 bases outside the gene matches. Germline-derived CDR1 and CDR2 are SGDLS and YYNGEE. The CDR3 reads CASSLTDREDSPLHF. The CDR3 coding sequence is TGTGCCAGCAGCCTCACAGACAGGGAGGACTCACCCCTCCACTTT. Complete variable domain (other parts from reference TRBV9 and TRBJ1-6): DSGVTQTPKHLITATGQRVTLRCSPRSGDLSVYWYQQSLDQGLQFLIQYYNGEERAKGNILERFSAQQFPDLHSELNLSSLELGDSALYFCASSLTDREDSPLHFGNGTRLTVT.

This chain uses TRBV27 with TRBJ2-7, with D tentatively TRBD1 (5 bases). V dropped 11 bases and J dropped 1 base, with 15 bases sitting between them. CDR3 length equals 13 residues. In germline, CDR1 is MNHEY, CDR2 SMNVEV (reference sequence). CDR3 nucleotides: TGTGCCTCCAGGGCCCTTTCATCCTACGAGCAGTACTTC. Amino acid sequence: CASRALSSYEQYF.

The CDR3 DNA is TGTGCCAGCAGGTCAGGGTTCGGGACCGATACGCAGTATTTT. Its protein product is CASRSGFGTDTQYF. The chain joins TRBV27 to TRBJ2-3, with D possibly called TRBD1 or TRBD2 (5 bases each). The V end was cut by 6 bases, the J end by 6 bases, with 16 bases between. CDR3 length: 14 amino acids. Per germline, CDR1 MNHEY and CDR2 SMNVEV (reference sequence).

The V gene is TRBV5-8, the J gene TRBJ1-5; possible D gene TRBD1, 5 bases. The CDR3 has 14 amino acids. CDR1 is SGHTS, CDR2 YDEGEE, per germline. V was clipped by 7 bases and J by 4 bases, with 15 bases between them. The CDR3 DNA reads TGTGCCAGCGGGGCTGGGGGGTTTAATCAGCCCCAGCATTTT. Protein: CASGAGGFNQPQHF.